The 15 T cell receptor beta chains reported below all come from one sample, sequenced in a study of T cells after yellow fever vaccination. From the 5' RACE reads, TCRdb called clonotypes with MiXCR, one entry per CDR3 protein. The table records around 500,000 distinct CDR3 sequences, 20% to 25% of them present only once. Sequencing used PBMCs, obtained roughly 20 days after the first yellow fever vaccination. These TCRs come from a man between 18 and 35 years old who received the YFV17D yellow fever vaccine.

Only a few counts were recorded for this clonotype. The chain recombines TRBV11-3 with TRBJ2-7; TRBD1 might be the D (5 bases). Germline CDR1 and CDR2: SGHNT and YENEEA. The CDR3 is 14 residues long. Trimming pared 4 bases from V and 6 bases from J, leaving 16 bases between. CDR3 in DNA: TGTGCCAGCAGCTCTGGGTTTGGGGCCCCCGAGCAGTACTTC. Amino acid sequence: CASSSGFGAPEQYF.

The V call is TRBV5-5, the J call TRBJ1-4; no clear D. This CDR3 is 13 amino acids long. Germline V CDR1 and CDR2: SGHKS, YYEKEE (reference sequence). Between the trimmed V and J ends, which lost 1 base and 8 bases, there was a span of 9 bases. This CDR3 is CASSLYAKEKLFF. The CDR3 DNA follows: TGTGCCAGCAGCTTGTACGCCAAAGAAAAACTGTTTTTT.

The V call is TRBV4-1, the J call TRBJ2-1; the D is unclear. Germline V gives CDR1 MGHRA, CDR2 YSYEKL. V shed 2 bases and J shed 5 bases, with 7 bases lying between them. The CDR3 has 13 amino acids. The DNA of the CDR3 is TGCGCCAGCAGCCAATCTCAGGACAATGAGCAGTTCTTC. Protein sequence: CASSQSQDNEQFF.

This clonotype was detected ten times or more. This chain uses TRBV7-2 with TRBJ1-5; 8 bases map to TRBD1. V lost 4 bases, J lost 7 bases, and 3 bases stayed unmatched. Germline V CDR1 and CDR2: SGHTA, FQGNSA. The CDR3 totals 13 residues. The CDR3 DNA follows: TGTGCCAGCAGCTACAGGGGGGAACAGCCCCAGCATTTT. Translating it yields CASSYRGEQPQHF.

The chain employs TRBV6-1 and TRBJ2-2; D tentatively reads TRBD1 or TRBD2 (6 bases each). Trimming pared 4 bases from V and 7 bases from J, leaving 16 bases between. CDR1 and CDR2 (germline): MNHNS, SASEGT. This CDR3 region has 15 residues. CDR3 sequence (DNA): TGTGCCAGCAGTGCCCCTCTAGGGGGGAGCGGGGAGCTGTTTTTT. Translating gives CASSAPLGGSGELFF.

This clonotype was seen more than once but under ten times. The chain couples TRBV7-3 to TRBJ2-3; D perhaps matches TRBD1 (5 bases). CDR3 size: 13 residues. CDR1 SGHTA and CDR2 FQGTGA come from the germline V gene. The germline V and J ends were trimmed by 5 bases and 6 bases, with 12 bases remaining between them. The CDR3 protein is CASSPPDIDTQYF. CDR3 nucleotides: TGTGCCAGCAGCCCTCCGGACATCGATACGCAGTATTTT.

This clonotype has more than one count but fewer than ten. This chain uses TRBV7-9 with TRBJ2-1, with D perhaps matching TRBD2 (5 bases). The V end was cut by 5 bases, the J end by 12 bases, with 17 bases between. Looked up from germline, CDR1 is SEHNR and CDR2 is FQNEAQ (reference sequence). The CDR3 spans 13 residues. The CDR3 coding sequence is TGTGCCAGCAGCACGACGACGGAGAGCGGGCAGTTCTTC. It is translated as CASSTTTESGQFF.

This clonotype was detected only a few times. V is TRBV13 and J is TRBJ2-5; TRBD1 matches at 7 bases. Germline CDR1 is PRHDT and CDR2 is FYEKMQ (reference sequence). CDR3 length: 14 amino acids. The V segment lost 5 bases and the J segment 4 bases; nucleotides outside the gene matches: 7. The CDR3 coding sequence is TGTGCCAGCAGCGCCCGATACAGGGGAGAGACCCAGTACTTC. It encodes CASSARYRGETQYF.

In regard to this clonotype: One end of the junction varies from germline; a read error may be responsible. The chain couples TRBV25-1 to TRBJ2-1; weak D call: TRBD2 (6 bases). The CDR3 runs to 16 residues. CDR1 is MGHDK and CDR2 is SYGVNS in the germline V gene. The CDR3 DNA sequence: TGTGACAGCAGTGAAAGGGCGGGGAGTACCTACAATGAGCAGTTCTTC. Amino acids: CDSSERAGSTYNEQFF.

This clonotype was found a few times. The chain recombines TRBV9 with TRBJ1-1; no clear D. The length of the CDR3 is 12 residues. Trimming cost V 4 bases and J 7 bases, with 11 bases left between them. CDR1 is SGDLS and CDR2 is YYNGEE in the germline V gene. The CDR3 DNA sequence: TGTGCCAGCAGCCTCTCTGGAGGTGAAGCTTTCTTT. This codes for CASSLSGGEAFF.

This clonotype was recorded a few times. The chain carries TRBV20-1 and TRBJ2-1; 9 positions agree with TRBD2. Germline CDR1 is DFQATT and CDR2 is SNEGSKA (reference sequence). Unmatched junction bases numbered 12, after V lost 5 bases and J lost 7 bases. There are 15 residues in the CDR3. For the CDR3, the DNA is TGCAGTGCTGCCCGGTCTAGCGGGGTTCCTAATGAGCAGTTCTTC. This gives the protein CSAARSSGVPNEQFF.

The DNA for the CDR3 is TGTGCCAGCAGCAAAAGCGGGGGAGCCTACGAGCAGTACTTC. Its protein product is CASSKSGGAYEQYF. The chain uses TRBV7-3 and TRBJ2-7; 8 bases are shared with TRBD2. Germline assignment: CDR1 SGHTA and CDR2 FQGTGA. V trimming: 5 bases; J trimming: 2 bases; junction bases outside the gene matches: 5. The CDR3 has 14 amino acids.

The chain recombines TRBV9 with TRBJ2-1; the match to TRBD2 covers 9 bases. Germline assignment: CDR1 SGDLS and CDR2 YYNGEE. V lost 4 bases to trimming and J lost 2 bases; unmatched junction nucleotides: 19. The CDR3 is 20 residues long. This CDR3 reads CASSPRGFGLLAGTYNEQFF. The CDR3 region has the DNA TGTGCCAGCAGCCCCCGCGGGTTCGGTCTGCTAGCGGGGACCTACAATGAGCAGTTCTTC.

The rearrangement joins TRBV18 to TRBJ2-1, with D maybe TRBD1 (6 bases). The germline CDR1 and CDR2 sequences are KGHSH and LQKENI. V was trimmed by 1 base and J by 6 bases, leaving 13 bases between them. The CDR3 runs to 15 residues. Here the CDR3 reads CASSPQGRGSNEQFF. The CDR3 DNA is TGTGCCAGCTCACCACAGGGCAGGGGAAGCAATGAGCAGTTCTTC.

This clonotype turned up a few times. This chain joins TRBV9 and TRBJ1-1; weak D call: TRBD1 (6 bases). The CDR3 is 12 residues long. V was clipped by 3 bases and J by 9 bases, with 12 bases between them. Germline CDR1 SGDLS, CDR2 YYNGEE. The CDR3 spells CASSETTGKAFF. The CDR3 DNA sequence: TGTGCCAGCAGCGAGACGACAGGTAAAGCTTTCTTT.